Listed below are T cell receptor beta chains from one sample, sequenced in a study of cytomegalovirus exposure and HLA in healthy donors. Data came from immunoSEQ multiplex PCR; TCRdb stores just in-frame clones and leaves some out. This table has 100,000 to 150,000 clones, approximately 80% appearing once. The sample consisted of PBMCs. Receptors were obtained from a man younger than 45 in good health and CMV-seronegative. Both conserved end residues are part of each CDR3. D genes are given only for firm matches.

TRBD2 TRBJ2-1 TRBV7-2 TGTGCCAGCAGCTCAGTAGCGGGGGAAAATGAGCAGTTCTTC CASSSVAGENEQFF
NA TRBJ1-1 TRBV9 TGTGCCAGCAGCGTAGCAATGAACACTGAAGCTTTCTTT CASSVAMNTEAFF
TRBD2 TRBJ2-1 TRBV5-8 TGTGCCAGCAGCGGGATTGGCCTTCTAGCGGGCCACAATGAGCAGTTCTTC CASSGIGLLAGHNEQFF
TRBD2 TRBJ2-2 TRBV5-4 TGTGCCAGCAGCCTCGGACTAGCGGGAAACACCGGGGAGCTGTTTTTT CASSLGLAGNTGELFF
TRBD2 TRBJ2-7 TRBV5-1 TGCGCCAGCAGCCCTGGACTAGCCACATTCTCCTACGAGCAGTACTTC CASSPGLATFSYEQYF
TRBD2 TRBJ2-3 TRBV27 TGTGCCAGCAGTCCCGGGACTAGCGCCAGAGATACGCAGTATTTT CASSPGTSARDTQYF
TRBD2 TRBJ2-3 TRBV9 TGTGCCAGCAGCGGACTAGCGAGGGCAGATACGCAGTATTTT CASSGLARADTQYF
NA TRBJ1-4 TRBV5-1 TGCGCCAGCAGCCCGCCAGGGGAGAACGAAAAACTGTTTTTT CASSPPGENEKLFF
NA TRBJ1-6 TRBV25-1 TGTGCCAGCAGTGGACAGGTCCTCTCTAGGCCCCTCCACTTT CASSGQVLSRPLHF
NA TRBJ1-4 TRBV10-3 TGTGCCATCAGTGAGTCTAATAGTGGTGAAAAACTGTTTTTT CAISESNSGEKLFF
NA TRBJ2-7 TRBV5-4 TGTGCCAGCAGCTTTGGGGGCGGCGAGCAGTACTTC CASSFGGGEQYF
NA TRBJ2-7 TRBV5-4 TGTGCCAGCCGACGAGACAATTCCTACGAGCAGTACTTC CASRRDNSYEQYF
NA TRBJ1-2 TRBV2 TGTGCCAGCAGTGTTCACGGGGGTAGTAATGGCTACACCTTC CASSVHGGSNGYTF
TRBD1 TRBJ1-1 TRBV7-8 TGTGCCAGCAGCTTAAGGCGGGGACAGGGGTTGCACACTGAAGCTTTCTTT CASSLRRGQGLHTEAFF